These T cell receptor beta chains were read from a single sample in a study of cytotoxic CD8 clonotypes in ibrutinib-treated CLL. Sequenced by immunoSEQ multiplex PCR; TCRdb stores in-frame clones only, minus some. The sample lists over 140,000 clones; approximately 80% were seen once. Sample: PBMCs, taken after 36 months of ibrutinib treatment. The receptors here all came from a human donor with chronic lymphocytic leukemia. CDR3s include the opening cysteine and the closing phenylalanine or tryptophan. Each record gives: J gene, V gene, CDR3 protein.

TRBJ2-3 TRBV20-1 CSAGKEDTQYF
TRBJ2-7 TRBV6-5 CASSRDSTRPYEQYF
TRBJ2-3 TRBV30 CAWAGTSIADTQYF
TRBJ2-6 TRBV5-1 CASSWTGVGLSGANVLTF
- TRBV30 CAWSRMFSRDSKSYEQYF
TRBJ1-2 TRBV9 CASSPGQASLYGYTF
TRBJ2-7 TRBV28 CASSFSLGGPYEQYF
TRBJ1-5 TRBV6-1 CASTDIENQPQHF
TRBJ2-5 TRBV5-8 CASSFSRVETQYF
TRBJ2-4 TRBV4-1 CASSPRVLAGNIQYF
TRBJ1-1 TRBV18 CASSPRPITDRAPEAFF
TRBJ2-7 TRBV30 CAWGPGRGEQYF
TRBJ1-5 TRBV30 CAWSVLGTPQHF
TRBJ2-7 TRBV7-6 CASSLGRAGGYEQYF
TRBJ2-7 TRBV25-1 CASSEYMGYEQYF
TRBJ2-3 TRBV7-9 CASERGLAVTDTQYF
TRBJ1-1 TRBV5-1 CASSRRQGALTEAFF
TRBJ2-3 TRBV4-1 CASSQEGQRGYTQYF
TRBJ2-1 TRBV15 CATSSGRGTNEQFF
TRBJ1-6 TRBV5-1 CASSLVGLSPLHF
TRBJ2-3 TRBV11-3 CASSLGRGTDTQYF
TRBJ2-2 TRBV28 CAGRTGITGELFF
TRBJ1-3 TRBV6-6 CASSYQQGPGNTIYF
TRBJ2-7 TRBV27 CASSPTGFFYEQYF
TRBJ1-2 TRBV10-3 CAISSGLGYGYTF
TRBJ2-7 TRBV19 CASSIGQGFSNEQYF
TRBJ2-2 TRBV5-1 CASSWGGRTGELFF
TRBJ1-2 TRBV30 CAWSRRAGGYTF
TRBJ1-1 TRBV5-8 CASRKQGPTEAFF
TRBJ1-3 TRBV5-1 CASSVGALGNTIYF
TRBJ2-7 TRBV14 CASSQEQFDLFPLTPSYEQYF
TRBJ2-1 TRBV5-6 CASSHYAGGHNEQFF
TRBJ2-5 TRBV7-7 CASSLAGAETQYF
TRBJ2-7 TRBV5-4 CASSLGPSGSSSYEQYF
TRBJ2-2 TRBV29-1 CSVGWTTGELFF
TRBJ2-1 TRBV10-3 CATIRDRTSYNEQFF
TRBJ2-2 TRBV18 CASSQTGQSIGGELFF
TRBJ1-2 TRBV11-2 CASSLTRVNYGYTF
TRBJ1-2 TRBV5-8 CASSGQGVYGYTF
TRBJ2-1 TRBV29-1 CSVTRVERGVGYNEQFF
TRBJ2-2 TRBV30 CAWRLTGNTGELFF
TRBJ1-2 TRBV12-5 CASGVAWGGYTF
TRBJ1-1 TRBV6-1 CASSEDSVVPVRGGDTEAFF
TRBJ2-5 TRBV5-1 CASSSGVAGLHQETQYF
TRBJ1-2 TRBV7-9 CASTLRPPGRPPTMGYTF
TRBJ2-6 TRBV7-2 CASSPEGRFSGANVLTF
TRBJ1-6 TRBV5-6 CASPLIGAENNSPLHF
TRBJ2-7 TRBV7-2 CASSSHYGTYEQYF
TRBJ1-3 TRBV6-5 CASRDRASGNTIYF
TRBJ2-1 TRBV5-1 CASSSLSPAHEQFF
TRBJ2-2 TRBV6-6 CASQGPGGARTGELFF
TRBJ1-2 TRBV5-4 CASSFSSGFTYGYTF
TRBJ1-2 TRBV18 CASSYLDRTYGYTF
TRBJ2-7 TRBV27 CASSISGTHDYEQYF
TRBJ2-7 TRBV6-5 CASSPDRLPYEQYF
TRBJ2-5 TRBV5-1 CASSLESTPEETQYF
TRBJ2-1 TRBV6-1 CASSESGVRWSYNEQFF